This T cell receptor (beta chain) emerged from a study of T cell responses to AZD1222 COVID-19 vaccine. Findings of the study overall: Two doses of AZD1222 preceded a rise in Spike-specific TCR breadth and depth.

Measured with immunoSEQ multiplex PCR; TCRdb has only the in-frame clones, and not every one. The sample comprises some 120,000 clones, more than 85% of which are singletons, and about 0.91% rests with the top ten. A word on this clone: What it binds is not known.

CDR3 length: 19 residues. After removal of 3 bases from V and 1 base from J, the junction contained 14 bases not matched to a gene. Germline V gene sequence: CDR1 MNHNS, CDR2 SASEGT. The TCR originated in an adult in good health. The chain recombines TRBV6-1 with TRBJ1-3; TRBD1 agrees at 8 bases. The sample was peripheral blood, taken on day 0 of AZD1222 vaccination. As DNA, the CDR3 is TGTGCCAGCAGTGACCGCCGGGGCAGGGGGCCTCTATCTGGAAACACCATATATTTT. Its translation: CASSDRRGRGPLSGNTIYF.